The source of this T cell receptor (beta chain) is a study of beta chain features in type 1 diabetes. Concerning this clone itself: Its target is unknown.

Points from the study as a whole: Naive, central memory and Treg TCRB repertoires appeared more alike in patients than in healthy donors. Shortening that was moderate but significant affected the TCRB CDR3s of Type 1 diabetes patients in all four CD4+ subsets. Whether HLA type affects TCRB rearrangement stayed undetermined in the present work. Cells carrying high TCR expression could end up over-represented when cDNA is sequenced.

The whole isolated RNA underwent reverse transcription, so sequencing captured expressed TCRB transcripts. Profiled with immunoSEQ multiplex PCR; TCRdb holds only in-frame clones, not every one. The table shows about 660,000 clones, with roughly an eighth occurring only once. Via CD45RO/CCR7/CD25/CD127/CD95/CD27, cells of the CD4+ naive, central memory, regulatory and stem cell-like memory subsets were sorted. From germline, CDR1 is MNHEY and CDR2 SVGAGI. V shed 5 bases and J shed 8 bases, with 18 bases lying between them. The CDR3 extends over 14 amino acids. What was sequenced was naive CD4+ T cells from blood. This clonotype was sampled from a man between 18 and 29 years old with type 1 diabetes. The rearrangement joins TRBV6-5 to TRBJ1-2; tentatively, D is TRBD1 (6 bases). CDR3 protein: CASSTHRDTGGYTF. The DNA for the CDR3 is TGTGCCAGCAGTACACACAGGGACACGGGCGGCTACACCTTC.